The next 13 T cell receptor beta chains were all read from a single sample in a study of shared clonotypes between healthy human individuals. Measured with immunoSEQ multiplex PCR; TCRdb has only the in-frame clones, and not every one. The sample shows approximately 1,000,000 clones, roughly 77% of them seen only once. Input material: memory CD4+ T cells from PBMCs. Subset noted: CD45RA-negative fraction. The receptors derive from a man younger than 35 in good health. Some clones in this sample may be carry-over from other donors' samples.

This clone showed up just a few times. The V gene is TRBV2, the J gene TRBJ1-2; D possibly corresponds to TRBD1 (5 bases). The V end lost 5 bases, the J end lost 4 bases, and 8 bases lay between the germline ends. The germline V gene encodes CDR1 SNHLY and CDR2 FYNNEI. The CDR3 has 12 amino acids. CDR3: CASSLQGYGYTF. CDR3 sequence (DNA): TGTGCCAGCAGTCTTCAGGGCTATGGCTACACCTTC.

The V gene is TRBV4-1, the J gene TRBJ2-1, with TRBD2 matching 9 bases. The CDR3 covers 16 residues. With V trimmed by 0 bases and J by 0 bases, 0 bases remained unmatched. Looked up from germline, CDR1 is MGHRA and CDR2 is YSYEKL. The CDR3 bases are TGCGCCAGCAGCCAAGATAGCGGGAGCTCCTACAATGAGCAGTTCTTC. Protein product: CASSQDSGSSYNEQFF.

Note on this clone: This specimen includes other DNA sequences encoding the same CDR3. The chain links TRBV15 to TRBJ2-5; D uncertain. CDR3 length equals 12 residues. V was cut by 1 base and J by 5 bases, with 5 bases left in between. Germline V gene sequence: CDR1 LNHNV, CDR2 YYDKDF (reference sequence). The CDR3 DNA follows: TGTGCCACCAGCAGAGGCTTGGAGACCCAGTACTTC. It specifies CATSRGLETQYF.

The chain couples TRBV9 to TRBJ2-1, with D perhaps TRBD1 (6 bases). The CDR3 has 15 amino acids. Trimming stripped 3 bases from V and 0 bases from J, with 10 bases between. Per germline, CDR1 SGDLS and CDR2 YYNGEE. The CDR3 DNA reads as TGTGCCAGCAGCGCGCAGGGGAGCTCCTACAATGAGCAGTTCTTC. Its translation is CASSAQGSSYNEQFF.

The chain has TRBV6-5 and TRBJ1-5; tentatively, D is TRBD1 (6 bases). V lost 11 bases, J lost 7 bases, and 18 bases lay in between. The CDR3 loop spans 13 amino acids. In germline, CDR1 is MNHEY, CDR2 SVGAGI. CDR3: CAGQRDGRQPQHF. CDR3 coding DNA: TGTGCCGGACAGAGGGATGGGCGGCAGCCCCAGCATTTT.

The V gene is TRBV5-4, the J gene TRBJ2-7; 8 nucleotides match TRBD1. Per the germline V gene, CDR1 is SGHNT and CDR2 is YYREEE (reference sequence). The CDR3 contains 19 residues. V lost 2 bases to trimming and J lost 1 base; unmatched junction nucleotides: 17. The CDR3 loop is CASSLAVRTGGLGSYEQYF. CDR3 in DNA: TGTGCCAGCAGCTTAGCGGTGAGAACAGGGGGACTGGGGTCCTACGAGCAGTACTTC.

With regard to this clone: This specimen includes other DNA sequences encoding the same CDR3. The chain uses TRBV7-3 and TRBJ2-3, with 10 bases aligning to TRBD2. The CDR3 runs 15 residues. Germline CDR1 is SGHTA and CDR2 is FQGTGA. The ends lost 5 bases at V and 2 bases at J; junction bases unmatched: 4. The CDR3 coding sequence is TGTGCCAGCAGCCGACTAGCGGGCCTCACAGATACGCAGTATTTT. It yields the protein CASSRLAGLTDTQYF.

The chain combines TRBV10-2 with TRBJ2-1; D is ambiguous. The CDR3 covers 12 residues. The germline V gene has CDR1 WSHSY and CDR2 SAAADI. Trimming took off 2 bases at V and 8 bases at J, with 7 bases between the two ends. Here the CDR3 reads CASSERVHEQFF. The CDR3 nucleotides are TGCGCCAGCAGTGAGCGGGTACATGAGCAGTTCTTC.

This clone appeared a few times. This rearrangement joins TRBV19 to TRBJ2-7, with a possible D match to TRBD2 (6 bases). CDR1 is LNHDA, CDR2 SQIVND, per germline (reference sequence). This CDR3 has 12 amino acids. Deletions cut 6 bases from V and 2 bases from J, with 8 bases between. CDR3 protein: CASSGSPYEQYF. DNA for the CDR3: TGTGCCAGTAGCGGGAGTCCCTACGAGCAGTACTTC.

This clone turned up a few times. The rearrangement joins TRBV7-2 to TRBJ2-6; D is undetermined. Germline-derived CDR1 and CDR2 are SGHTA and FQGNSA. CDR3 length: 15 amino acids. V was clipped by 5 bases and J by 0 bases, with 8 bases between them. The CDR3 coding sequence is TGTGCCAGCAGCACTCATAGCTCTGGGGCCAACGTCCTGACTTTC. It specifies CASSTHSSGANVLTF.

This clone appeared many times. V gene TRBV6-5 combines with J gene TRBJ1-1; the D gene is possibly TRBD1 (6 bases). The germline V gene encodes CDR1 MNHEY and CDR2 SVGAGI. V dropped 2 bases and J dropped 1 base, with 14 bases sitting between them. The CDR3 runs 16 residues. This CDR3 is CASSYRLDSRNTEAFF. In DNA, the CDR3 is TGTGCCAGCAGTTACCGATTGGACAGCAGGAACACTGAAGCTTTCTTT.

The rearrangement uses TRBV18 and TRBJ2-2; 7 nucleotides align to TRBD1. The V segment lost 0 bases and the J segment 6 bases; nucleotides outside the gene matches: 10. The CDR3 runs to 17 residues. Germline V gives CDR1 KGHSH, CDR2 LQKENI. The DNA of the CDR3 is TGTGCCAGCTCACCACCGTCGAGGGGGCGCGTGCCCGGGGAGCTGTTTTTT. This translates into CASSPPSRGRVPGELFF.

This clone showed up just a few times. A single base separates this from a much larger clone, so it may be a read error. The same CDR3 also results from other DNA sequences found in this sample. CDR3 nucleotide sequence: TGTGCCAGCAGTGTCGGAGGCTATGGCTACACCTTC. This codes for CASSVGGYGYTF. This chain joins TRBV2 and TRBJ1-2, with unresolved D. Trimming stripped 4 bases from V and 4 bases from J, with 7 bases between. The CDR3 totals 12 residues. CDR1 is SNHLY and CDR2 is FYNNEI in the germline V gene. The full variable domain, completed using reference TRBV2 and TRBJ1-2, is EPEVTQTPSHQVTQMGQEVILRCVPISNHLYFYWYRQILGQKVEFLVSFYNNEISEKSEIFDDQFSVERPDGSNFTLKIRSTKLEDSAMYFCASSVGGYGYTFGSGTRLTVV.